This record covers a single T cell receptor beta chain. Its antigen is as yet unknown. This record comes from a study of STAT5B mutations in CD4+ large granular lymphocyte leukemia. Notes on the study in general: Main leukemic clonotypes were patient-specific, but roughly 23% appeared at low frequency elsewhere. Top patient clones used TRBV06 genes more often: 8/27 versus 2/35 in controls. Without putative leukemic clones, patient CD4-sorted repertoires remained more clonal than healthy CD4+ repertoires. Higher CD4+ than CD8+ T-LGLL clonality might reflect small sample size.

This CDR3 has 16 amino acids. Looked up from germline, CDR1 is ENHRY and CDR2 is SYGVKD. V shed 2 bases and J 1 base; nucleotides not matched to a gene: 1. The table came from immunoSEQ multiplex PCR; TCRdb's copy has only in-frame clones and leaves some out. The sample yields under 40,000 clones, approximately 72% seen once. The sequencing sample was made of CD4+ T cells from blood buffy coats. The chain combines TRBV10-3 with TRBJ1-3, with 11 positions matching TRBD1. The sequence was collected from a human donor in good health. The CDR3 spells CAISEGQGASGNTIYF. CDR3 coding DNA: TGTGCCATCAGTGAGGGACAGGGGGCGTCTGGAAACACCATATATTTT.